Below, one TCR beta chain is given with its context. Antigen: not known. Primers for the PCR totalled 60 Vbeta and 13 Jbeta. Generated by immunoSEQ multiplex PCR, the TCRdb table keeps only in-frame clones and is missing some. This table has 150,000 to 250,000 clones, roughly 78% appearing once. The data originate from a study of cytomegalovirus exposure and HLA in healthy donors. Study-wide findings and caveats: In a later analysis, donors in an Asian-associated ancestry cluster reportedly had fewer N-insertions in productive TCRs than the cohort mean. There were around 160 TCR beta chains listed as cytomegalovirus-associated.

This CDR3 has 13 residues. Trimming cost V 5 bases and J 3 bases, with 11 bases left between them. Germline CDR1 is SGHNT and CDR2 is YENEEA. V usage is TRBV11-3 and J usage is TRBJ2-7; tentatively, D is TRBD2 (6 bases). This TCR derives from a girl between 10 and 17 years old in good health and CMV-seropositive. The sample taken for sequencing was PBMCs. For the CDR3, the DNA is TGTGCCAGCAGCCCCCTGGGGGGCTACGAGCAGTACTTC. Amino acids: CASSPLGGYEQYF. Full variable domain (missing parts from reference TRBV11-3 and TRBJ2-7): EAGVVQSPRYKIIEKKQPVAFWCNPISGHNTLYWYLQNLGQGPELLIRYENEEAVDDSQLPKDRFSAERLKGVDSTLKIQPAELGDSAVYLCASSPLGGYEQYFGPGTRLTVT.